This T cell receptor (beta chain) derives from a study of cytomegalovirus exposure and HLA in healthy donors. Whole-study findings and limits: There were three CMV-associated chains whose specificity for CMV antigens was confirmed in vitro. About 87% or about 30% of the time was how often most TCR beta V segments were productive, according to an earlier analysis. CMV serostatus was the sole immune exposure information available.

Vbeta (60) and Jbeta (13) primers were used in the PCR. Profiled with immunoSEQ multiplex PCR; TCRdb holds only in-frame clones, not every one. The table shows around 230,000 clones, with about 80% occurring only once. This CDR3 comprises 16 residues. Trimming took off 6 bases at V and 0 bases at J, with 17 bases between the two ends. The germline V gene encodes CDR1 SEHNR and CDR2 FQNEAQ (reference sequence). Regarding this clone: Its antigen is not identified.

Material: PBMCs. The V and J genes are TRBV7-9 and TRBJ1-1, with D possibly being TRBD1 (5 bases). The source is a man in his forties in good health and CMV-seropositive. In DNA, the CDR3 is TGTGCCAGCAGGAGGCTTACCGGGGGGATGAACACTGAAGCTTTCTTT. It specifies CASRRLTGGMNTEAFF.